This T cell receptor beta chain was recovered during a study of T cell responses to AZD1222 COVID-19 vaccine. TCRdb's copy holds only in-frame clones and misses some; the assay was immunoSEQ multiplex PCR. Seen here are roughly 150,000 clones, around 87% observed once, and the top ten hold about 9.8%. The study, taken as a whole, reports: Two doses of AZD1222 preceded a rise in Spike-specific TCR breadth and depth. Donor demographics were predominantly white British with a female majority; clonal diversity may be underestimated.

To note about this clone: Its antigen is unknown.

The TCR comes from an adult who received the AZD1222 COVID-19 vaccine. Sequencing used peripheral blood, obtained 28 days after the second AZD1222 dose.

The CDR3 nucleotides read TGCGCCAGCAGCCAACAAACCGGGACTAGCGGGGTGTTCAGTGAGCAGTTCTTC. Translating it yields CASSQQTGTSGVFSEQFF. The rearrangement joins TRBV5-1 to TRBJ2-1; 13 positions agree with TRBD2. The CDR3 extends over 18 amino acids. Germline loops: CDR1 SGHRS, CDR2 YFSETQ. V shed 4 bases and J 9 bases; nucleotides not matched to a gene: 16.